The clone carrying this TCR beta chain turned up a few times. Its specificity is unknown. These data are taken from a study of T cells in Graves' hyperthyroidism and ophthalmopathy. Study findings and constraints: Blood also showed most of the thyroid clonotypes that were expanded above 0.001. Model-based prediction identified ophthalmopathy a median about 6.8 months prior to its onset.

Germline V CDR1 and CDR2: LNHDA, SQIVND (reference sequence). This CDR3 contains 17 residues. V trimming: 5 bases; J trimming: 2 bases; junction bases outside the gene matches: 13. The hyperthyroidism was newly diagnosed and had lasted under 2 months; the patients were aged 18 to 65. This blood was taken when hyperthyroidism was first diagnosed, before any ophthalmopathy symptoms existed. Template material for amplifying TCR beta CDR3 regions consisted of RNA transcripts. The primer set for the first-round RT-PCR of the TCR CDR3 was HTBI. TCRdb ran MiXCR on the multiplex PCR reads and lists one entry per CDR3 protein. Of around 300,000 distinct CDR3 sequences listed, about 14% were seen once; the top ten hold 7.8%.

V gene TRBV19 combines with J gene TRBJ2-5; 8 nucleotides align to TRBD2. Sequencing was done on a sample of blood. The source is a woman in her twenties or thirties with Graves' hyperthyroidism that later progressed to Graves' ophthalmopathy. The CDR3 bases are TGTGCCAGTAGTCCCTACGGGGGGGGGCGTGTGCAAGAGACCCAGTACTTC. This gives the protein CASSPYGGGRVQETQYF.